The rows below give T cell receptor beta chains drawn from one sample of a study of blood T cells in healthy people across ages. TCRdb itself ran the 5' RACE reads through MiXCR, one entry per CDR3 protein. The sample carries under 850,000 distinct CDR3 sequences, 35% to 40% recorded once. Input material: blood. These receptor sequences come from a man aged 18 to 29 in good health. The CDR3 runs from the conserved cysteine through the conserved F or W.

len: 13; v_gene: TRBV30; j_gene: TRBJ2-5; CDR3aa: CATDQGNQETQYF
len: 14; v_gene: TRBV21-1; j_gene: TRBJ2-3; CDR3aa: CASIDGGAADTQYF
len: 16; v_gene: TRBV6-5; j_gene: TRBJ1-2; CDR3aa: CVSGDRDRGRGGGYTF
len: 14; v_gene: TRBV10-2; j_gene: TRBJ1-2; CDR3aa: CASAPGQSSYGYTF
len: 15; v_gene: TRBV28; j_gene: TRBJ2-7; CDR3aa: CASSSAGTGDYEQYF
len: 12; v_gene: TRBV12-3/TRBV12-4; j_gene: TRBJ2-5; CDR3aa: CASRGGLKTQYF
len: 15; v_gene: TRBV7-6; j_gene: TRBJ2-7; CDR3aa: CASSLDRGLRNEQYF
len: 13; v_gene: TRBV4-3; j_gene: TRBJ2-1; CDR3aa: CASSGGVYNEQFF
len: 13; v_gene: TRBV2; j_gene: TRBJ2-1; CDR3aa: CASRTRFPAEQFF
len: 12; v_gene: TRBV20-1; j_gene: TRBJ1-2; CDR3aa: CSPSLYSYGYTF
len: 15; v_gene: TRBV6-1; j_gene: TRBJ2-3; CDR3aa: CASRTQALSTDTQYF
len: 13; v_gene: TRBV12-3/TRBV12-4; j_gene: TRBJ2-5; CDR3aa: CASSRDTRETQYF
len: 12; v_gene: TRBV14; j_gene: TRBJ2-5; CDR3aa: CASSRGLETQYF
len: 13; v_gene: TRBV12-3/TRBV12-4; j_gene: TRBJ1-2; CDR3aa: CASSFTGVYGYTF
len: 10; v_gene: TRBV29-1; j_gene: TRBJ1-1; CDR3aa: CSVARTEAFF
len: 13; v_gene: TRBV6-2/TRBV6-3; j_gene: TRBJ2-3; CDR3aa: CASSYAGRDTQYF
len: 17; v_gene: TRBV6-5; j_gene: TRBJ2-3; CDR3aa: CASRDSGVGGLSDTQYF
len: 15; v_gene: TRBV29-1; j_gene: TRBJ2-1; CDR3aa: CSVPTAESSYNEQFF
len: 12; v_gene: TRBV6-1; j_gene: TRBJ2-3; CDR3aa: CASSEYSDTQYF
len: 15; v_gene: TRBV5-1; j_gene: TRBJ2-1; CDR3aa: CASSFEGDGYNEQFF
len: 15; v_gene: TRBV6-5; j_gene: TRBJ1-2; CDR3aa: CASSYSKGSNYGYTF
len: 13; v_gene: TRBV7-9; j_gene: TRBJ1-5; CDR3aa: CASSPDSLQPQHF
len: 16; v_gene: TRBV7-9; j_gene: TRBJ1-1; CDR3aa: CASSRPGTGVNAEAFF
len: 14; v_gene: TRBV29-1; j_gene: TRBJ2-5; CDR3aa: CSVEGTGAYNEQYF
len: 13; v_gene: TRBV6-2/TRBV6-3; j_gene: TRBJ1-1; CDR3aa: CASSLLGYTEAFF
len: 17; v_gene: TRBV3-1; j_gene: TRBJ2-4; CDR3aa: CASSQGSGGGWRNIQYF
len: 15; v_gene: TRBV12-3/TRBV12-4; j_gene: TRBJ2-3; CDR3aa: CASSLFRQDTDTQYF
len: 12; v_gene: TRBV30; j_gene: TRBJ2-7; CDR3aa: CAWSREVYEQYF
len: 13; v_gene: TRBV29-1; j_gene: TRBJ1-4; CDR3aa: CSVESPFGEKLFF
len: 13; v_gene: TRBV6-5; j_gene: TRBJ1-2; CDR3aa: CASSTGTGIGYTF
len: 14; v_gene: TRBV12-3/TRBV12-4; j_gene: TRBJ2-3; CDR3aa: CASSLSARADAQYF